This T cell receptor beta chain emerged from a study of memory CD4+ T cells and cytomegalovirus serostatus. Turning to the study itself: Donors were healthy Belgian adults, fewer than ten CMV seropositive and fewer than 30 seronegative.

Study outcomes and limitations: About two fifths of the roughly 150 known CMV-associated TCRbeta sequences appeared in CD4+ memory.

Germline V gene data show CDR1 as SGHRS and CDR2 as YFSETQ. Trimming took 0 bases from V and 4 from J, leaving 19 bases between them. The CDR3 runs to 17 residues. Single viable CD3+CD4+CD8-CD45RO+ cells were sorted as the memory CD4+ T cells. Positive selection with CD4 microbeads enriched total CD4+ T cells. This clone has a single count. Its target is unknown. The assay was immunoSEQ multiplex PCR, and TCRdb's table has in-frame clones only and misses some. The table lists 70,000 to 90,000 clones, 75% to 85% of them singletons. This TCR was sampled from an adult in good health and CMV-seropositive. Sequencing was done on a sample of memory CD4+ T cells from blood. The chain is built from TRBV5-1 and TRBJ1-2; no reliable D call. The CDR3 here is CASSLGRRTLSTYGYTF. CDR3 nucleotides: TGCGCCAGCAGCTTGGGCCGCAGGACCCTCAGTACCTATGGCTACACCTTC.